Following are 20 T cell receptor beta chains from one sample sequenced in a study of T cell responses to AZD1222 COVID-19 vaccine. Using immunoSEQ multiplex PCR, the repertoire was profiled, and TCRdb retains in-frame clones only, with some absent. Of about 150,000 clones listed, 80% to 90% were seen once; the top ten hold 6.5% to 8.5%. The source material was peripheral blood, sampled on day 0 of AZD1222 vaccination. All receptors come from an adult in good health.

The chain has TRBV18 and TRBJ2-1, with 9 bases identical to TRBD1. With 6 bases clipped from V and 4 bases from J, the junction kept 16 bases outside the gene matches. This CDR3 spans 18 amino acids. CDR1 is KGHSH and CDR2 is LQKENI in the germline V gene. This CDR3 is CASSPRAPPGQGYNEQFF. For the CDR3, the DNA is TGTGCCAGCTCGCCGCGGGCGCCTCCGGGACAGGGATACAATGAGCAGTTCTTC.

The V call is TRBV2, the J call TRBJ2-3; TRBD2 aligns across 7 bases. V lost 7 bases and J lost 2; bases outside the gene matches: 3. This CDR3 contains 13 residues. Germline lookup yields CDR1 SNHLY and CDR2 FYNNEI. This chain's CDR3 is CASTSGYTDTQYF. The CDR3 coding sequence is TGTGCCAGCACTAGCGGATACACAGATACGCAGTATTTT.

The genes are TRBV5-5 and TRBJ2-1; 10 positions agree with TRBD1. The CDR3 spans 15 residues. CDR1 SGHKS and CDR2 YYEKEE come from the germline V gene (reference sequence). J lost 2 bases, V lost 4 bases, and 3 bases had no gene match. The CDR3 sequence: CASSPTGGTYNEQFF. The CDR3 coding sequence is TGTGCCAGCAGCCCGACAGGGGGCACCTACAATGAGCAGTTCTTC.

The V call is TRBV7-2, the J call TRBJ2-2, with TRBD2 as a possible D gene (7 bases). This CDR3 comprises 16 residues. The V and J ends lost 2 bases and 5 bases respectively, with 15 bases between them. The germline gives CDR1 SGHTA, CDR2 FQGNSA. CDR3 residues: CASSLFAGAGTGELFF. In DNA form, the CDR3 reads TGTGCCAGCAGCTTATTTGCGGGGGCTGGGACCGGGGAGCTGTTTTTT.

The chain combines TRBV9 with TRBJ2-1; D gene ambiguous. The CDR3 contains 13 residues. Deletions cut 4 bases from V and 9 bases from J, with 14 bases between. Looked up from germline, CDR1 is SGDLS and CDR2 is YYNGEE. This CDR3 is CASSSPPEAEQFF. In DNA, the CDR3 is TGTGCCAGCAGCTCCCCCCCCGAGGCTGAGCAGTTCTTC.

As to this clone: A much larger clone lies one base from this, so it may be a read error. V and J are TRBV7-2 and TRBJ1-5; D is unresolved. V dropped 6 bases and J dropped 0 bases, with 6 bases sitting between them. CDR3 length: 13 amino acids. Germline V gives CDR1 SGHTA, CDR2 FQGNSA. The CDR3 DNA is TGTGCCAGCAGTTACGATAGCAATCAGCCCCAGCATTTT. It specifies CASSYDSNQPQHF.

In DNA, the CDR3 is TGTGCCAGCAGTGAAGGCAGGACGACTAACTATGGCTACACCTTC. Its translation: CASSEGRTTNYGYTF. V gene TRBV2 combines with J gene TRBJ1-2; no clear D. Germline V gene data show CDR1 as SNHLY and CDR2 as FYNNEI. The CDR3 runs to 15 residues. V lost 1 base and J 0 bases, leaving 9 bases between the germline ends.

The rearrangement joins TRBV5-1 to TRBJ2-7, with a tentative D call TRBD2 (6 bases). Germline CDR1 and CDR2: SGHRS and YFSETQ. This CDR3 has 14 residues. V lost 3 bases, J lost 5 bases, and 15 bases lay in between. The CDR3 bases are TGCGCCAGCAGCTCCACGGGGGTTGGGGACGAGCAGTACGTC. Its translation: CASSSTGVGDEQYV.

CDR3 residues: CASSLSARGTEAFF. The CDR3 DNA follows: TGTGCCAGCAGTTTATCGGCCAGAGGAACTGAAGCTTTCTTT. The chain employs TRBV27 and TRBJ1-1; D gene uncertain. The CDR3 loop spans 14 amino acids. The V gene's germline CDR1 is MNHEY and CDR2 SMNVEV (reference sequence). Deletions cut 0 bases from V and 5 bases from J, with 10 bases between.

This clone was seen a few times. The chain uses TRBV27 and TRBJ1-3; the D gene is possibly TRBD1 (6 bases). Per germline, CDR1 MNHEY and CDR2 SMNVEV (reference sequence). V shed 5 bases and J shed 8 bases, with 22 bases lying between them. The CDR3 extends over 16 amino acids. Here the CDR3 reads CASSPRGHLSRDTIYF. CDR3 nucleotide sequence: TGTGCCAGCAGTCCCCGGGGACATCTCAGTCGAGACACCATATATTTT.

The CDR3 DNA reads as TGTGCCAGCAGTTACTCCGAAAGTGTGAGGGGCTACACCTTC. Amino acids: CASSYSESVRGYTF. The rearrangement links TRBV6-5 to TRBJ1-2; D is undetermined. V lost 0 bases, J lost 8 bases, and 13 bases lay in between. CDR1 and CDR2 from the germline V gene are MNHEY and SVGAGI. This CDR3 spans 14 amino acids.

The chain combines TRBV7-8 with TRBJ2-5, with unresolved D. Trimming left V 2 bases short and J 1 base short, with 8 bases between. Germline values: CDR1 SGHVS, CDR2 FQNEAQ. The CDR3 sequence is 14 residues long. The CDR3 protein is CASSLTTFQETQYF. CDR3 in DNA: TGTGCCAGCAGCTTAACTACATTCCAAGAGACCCAGTACTTC. Based on the CDR3 plus reference TRBV7-8 and TRBJ2-5, the full variable domain is GAGVSQSPRYKVAKRGQDVALRCDPISGHVSLFWYQQALGQGPEFLTYFQNEAQLDKSGLPSDRFFAERPEGSVSTLKIQRTQQEDSAVYLCASSLTTFQETQYFGPGTRLLVL.

The chain joins TRBV29-1 to TRBJ2-1, with TRBD2 matching 10 bases. Trimming at V came to 4 bases and at J to 5 bases, leaving 8 bases not matched to a gene. This CDR3 has 15 residues. Germline-derived CDR1 and CDR2 are SQVTM and ANQGSEA. The CDR3 DNA is TGCAGCGTTGGTCGGCGACTAGCGGGTCACAATGAGCAGTTCTTC. Translating gives CSVGRRLAGHNEQFF.

This rearrangement joins TRBV12-3 or TRBV12-4 to TRBJ2-2; D is uncertain. V was clipped by 3 bases and J by 2 bases, with 1 base between them. There are 12 residues in the CDR3. The CDR3 region is CASSFNTGELFF. CDR3 bases: TGTGCCAGCAGTTTTAACACCGGGGAGCTGTTTTTT.

The V gene is TRBV7-2, the J gene TRBJ1-4, with 9 positions matching TRBD1. Germline CDR1 reads SGHTA; CDR2 reads FQGNSA. CDR3 length equals 15 residues. After removal of 5 bases from V and 8 bases from J, the junction contained 9 bases not matched to a gene. The CDR3 bases are TGTGCCAGCAGCCCGAGGACAGGGGAGAGGGAAAAACTGTTTTTT. Translating gives CASSPRTGEREKLFF.

For the CDR3, the DNA is TGCGCCAGCAGTGAGTCGGGGTGGGGATCGAACACCGGGGAGCTGTTTTTT. Translated, it gives CASSESGWGSNTGELFF. The chain links TRBV10-1 to TRBJ2-2; no definite D call. The V gene lost 0 bases and the J gene lost 0 bases, with 11 bases spanning the gap. This CDR3 spans 17 amino acids. Per the germline V gene, CDR1 is WNHNN and CDR2 is SYGVQD (reference sequence).

V usage is TRBV14 and J usage is TRBJ1-1, with D unclear. There are 13 residues in the CDR3. Germline lookup yields CDR1 SGHDN and CDR2 FVKESK. V was trimmed by 0 bases and J by 1 base, leaving 3 bases between them. CDR3 protein: CASSQDPNTEAFF. The CDR3 DNA is TGTGCCAGCAGCCAAGACCCGAACACTGAAGCTTTCTTT.

The rearrangement links TRBV7-6 to TRBJ2-5; TRBD2 matches at 7 bases. The germline V gene encodes CDR1 SGHVS and CDR2 FNYEAQ. The CDR3 totals 16 residues. V gave up 5 bases and J gave up 5 bases; unmatched junction bases: 14. CDR3 loop: CASSPNAGRAGETQYF. The CDR3 nucleotides read TGTGCCAGCAGCCCGAACGCAGGGAGAGCGGGGGAGACCCAGTACTTC.

The chain employs TRBV4-2 and TRBJ2-5, with D possibly matching TRBD2 (6 bases). Germline CDR1 and CDR2: LGHNA and YNFKEQ. V shed 3 bases and J shed 3 bases, with 11 bases lying between them. This CDR3 contains 14 residues. Written as DNA, the CDR3 is TGTGCCAGCAGCCACCTGGGGGGAGAAGAGACCCAGTACTTC. It codes for CASSHLGGEETQYF.

The V call is TRBV10-3, the J call TRBJ1-2; tentative D call: TRBD1 (5 bases). CDR1 and CDR2 (germline): ENHRY, SYGVKD. The CDR3 runs to 14 residues. Trimming shortened V by 3 bases and J by 9 bases, and 17 bases separated the two germline ends. CDR3 DNA sequence: TGTGCCATCAGTGACAGGGACCACTTGGTTAGCTACACCTTC. This sequence encodes CAISDRDHLVSYTF.